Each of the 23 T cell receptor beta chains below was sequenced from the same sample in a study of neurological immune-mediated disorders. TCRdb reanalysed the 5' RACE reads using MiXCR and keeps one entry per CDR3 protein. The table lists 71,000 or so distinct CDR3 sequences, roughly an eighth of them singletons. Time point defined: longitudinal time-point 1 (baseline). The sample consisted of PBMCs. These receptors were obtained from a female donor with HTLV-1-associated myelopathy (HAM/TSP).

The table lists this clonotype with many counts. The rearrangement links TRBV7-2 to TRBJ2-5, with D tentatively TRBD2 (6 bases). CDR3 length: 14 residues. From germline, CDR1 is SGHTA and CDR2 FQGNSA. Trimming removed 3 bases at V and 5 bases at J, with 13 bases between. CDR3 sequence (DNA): TGTGCCAGCAGCTTTCAGGGAGGTTGGGAGACCCAGTACTTC. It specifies CASSFQGGWETQYF.

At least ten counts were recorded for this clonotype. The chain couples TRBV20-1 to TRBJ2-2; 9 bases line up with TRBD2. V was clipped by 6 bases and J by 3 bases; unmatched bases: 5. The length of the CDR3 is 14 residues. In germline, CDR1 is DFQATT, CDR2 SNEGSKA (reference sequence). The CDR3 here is CSALSGGYTGELFF. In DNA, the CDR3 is TGCAGTGCCCTGAGCGGGGGGTACACCGGGGAGCTGTTTTTT.

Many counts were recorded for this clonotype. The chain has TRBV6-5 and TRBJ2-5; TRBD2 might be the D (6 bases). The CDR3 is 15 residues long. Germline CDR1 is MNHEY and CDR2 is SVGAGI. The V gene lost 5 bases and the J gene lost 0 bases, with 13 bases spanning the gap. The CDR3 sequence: CASSRGREYQETQYF. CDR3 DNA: TGTGCCAGCAGTCGTGGACGGGAGTACCAAGAGACCCAGTACTTC.

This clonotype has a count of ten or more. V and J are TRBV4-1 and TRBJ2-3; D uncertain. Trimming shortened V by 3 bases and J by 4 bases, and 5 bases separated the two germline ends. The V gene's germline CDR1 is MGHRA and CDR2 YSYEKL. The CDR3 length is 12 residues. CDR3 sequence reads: CASSQAADTQYF. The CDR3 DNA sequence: TGCGCCAGCAGCCAGGCTGCAGATACGCAGTATTTT.

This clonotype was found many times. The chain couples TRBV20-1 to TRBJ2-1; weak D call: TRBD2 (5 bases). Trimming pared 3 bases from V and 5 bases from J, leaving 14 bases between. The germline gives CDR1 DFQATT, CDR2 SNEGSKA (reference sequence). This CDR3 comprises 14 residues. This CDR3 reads CSARGRSLNNEQFF. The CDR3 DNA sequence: TGCAGTGCTAGGGGGAGATCGTTGAACAATGAGCAGTTCTTC.

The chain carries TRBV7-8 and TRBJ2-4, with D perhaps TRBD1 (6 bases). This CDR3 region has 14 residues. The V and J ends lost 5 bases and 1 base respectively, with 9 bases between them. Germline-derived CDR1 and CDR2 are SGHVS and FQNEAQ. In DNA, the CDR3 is TGTGCCAGCAGCCTAGACAGGGCCAAAAACATTCAGTACTTC. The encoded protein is CASSLDRAKNIQYF.

The DNA of the CDR3 is TGCAGTGCTCAAAGGCCGACAGGAGTAGAAGAGACCCAGTACTTC. Its translation: CSAQRPTGVEETQYF. This chain connects TRBV20-1 to TRBJ2-5, with D perhaps TRBD1 (6 bases). V lost 5 bases and J lost 3, with 19 bases in between. Germline CDR1 reads DFQATT; CDR2 reads SNEGSKA (reference sequence). This CDR3 has 15 amino acids.

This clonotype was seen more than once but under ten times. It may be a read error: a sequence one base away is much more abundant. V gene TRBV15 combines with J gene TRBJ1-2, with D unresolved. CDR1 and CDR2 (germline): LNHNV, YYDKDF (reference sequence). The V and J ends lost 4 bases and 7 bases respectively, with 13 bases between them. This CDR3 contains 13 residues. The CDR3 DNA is TGTGCCACCAGCATTGGCAGAAACCTTGGCTACACCTTC. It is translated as CATSIGRNLGYTF.

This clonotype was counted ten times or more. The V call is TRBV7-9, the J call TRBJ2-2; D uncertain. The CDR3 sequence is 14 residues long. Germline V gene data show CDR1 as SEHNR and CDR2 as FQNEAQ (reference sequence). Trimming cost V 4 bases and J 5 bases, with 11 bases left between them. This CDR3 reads CASSSGRATGELFF. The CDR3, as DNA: TGTGCCAGCAGCTCTGGACGGGCTACCGGGGAGCTGTTTTTT.

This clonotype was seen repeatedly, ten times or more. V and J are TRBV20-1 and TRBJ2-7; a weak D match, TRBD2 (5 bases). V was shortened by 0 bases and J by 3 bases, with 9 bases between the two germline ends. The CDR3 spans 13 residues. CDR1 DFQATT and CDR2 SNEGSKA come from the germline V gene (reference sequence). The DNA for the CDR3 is TGCAGTGCTAGAGAGAGTGGGAGCTACGAGCAGTACTTC. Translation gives CSARESGSYEQYF.

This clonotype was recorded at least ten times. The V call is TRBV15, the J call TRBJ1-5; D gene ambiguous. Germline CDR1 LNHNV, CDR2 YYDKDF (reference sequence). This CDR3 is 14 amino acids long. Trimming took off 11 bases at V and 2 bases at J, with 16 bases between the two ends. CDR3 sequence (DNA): TGTGCCGCCGCAGACCCTCTTGGCAATCAGCCCCAGCATTTT. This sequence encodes CAAADPLGNQPQHF.

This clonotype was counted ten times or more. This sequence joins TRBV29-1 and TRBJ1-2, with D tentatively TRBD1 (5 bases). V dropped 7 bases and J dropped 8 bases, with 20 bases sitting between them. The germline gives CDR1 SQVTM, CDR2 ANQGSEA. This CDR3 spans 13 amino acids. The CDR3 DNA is TGCAGCGCCCCGGGACTGGCGGGAGGGGGCTACACCTTC. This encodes CSAPGLAGGGYTF.

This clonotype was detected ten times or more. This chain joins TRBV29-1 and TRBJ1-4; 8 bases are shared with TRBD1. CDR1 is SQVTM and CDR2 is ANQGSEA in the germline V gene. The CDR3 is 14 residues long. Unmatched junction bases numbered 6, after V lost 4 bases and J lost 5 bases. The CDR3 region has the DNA TGCAGCGTTGCCTCGGGACAGGTCAATGAAAAACTGTTTTTT. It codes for CSVASGQVNEKLFF. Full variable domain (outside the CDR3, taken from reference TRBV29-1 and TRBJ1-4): SAVISQKPSRDICQRGTSLTIQCQVDSQVTMMFWYRQQPGQSLTLIATANQGSEATYESGFVIDKFPISRPNLTFSTLTVSNMSPEDSSIYLCSVASGQVNEKLFFGSGTQLSVL.

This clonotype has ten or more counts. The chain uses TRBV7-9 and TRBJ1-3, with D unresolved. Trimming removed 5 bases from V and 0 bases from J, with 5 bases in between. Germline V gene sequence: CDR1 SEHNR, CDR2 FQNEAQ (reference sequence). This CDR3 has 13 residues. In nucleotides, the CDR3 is TGTGCCAGCAGCGAGCTCTCTGGAAACACCATATATTTT. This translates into CASSELSGNTIYF.

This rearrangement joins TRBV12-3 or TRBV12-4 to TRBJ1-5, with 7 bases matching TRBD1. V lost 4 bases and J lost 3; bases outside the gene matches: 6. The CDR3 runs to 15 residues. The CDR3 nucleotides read TGTGCCAGCAGTTCAGGACAGGTACTCAATCAGCCCCAGCATTTT. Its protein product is CASSSGQVLNQPQHF.

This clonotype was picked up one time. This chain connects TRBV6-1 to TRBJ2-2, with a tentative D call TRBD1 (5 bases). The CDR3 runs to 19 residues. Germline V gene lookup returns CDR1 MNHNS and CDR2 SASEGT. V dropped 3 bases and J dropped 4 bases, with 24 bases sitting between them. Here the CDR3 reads CASSEKRGPPFIGTGELFF. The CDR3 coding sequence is TGTGCCAGCAGTGAGAAAAGGGGCCCGCCTTTTATAGGCACCGGGGAGCTGTTTTTT.

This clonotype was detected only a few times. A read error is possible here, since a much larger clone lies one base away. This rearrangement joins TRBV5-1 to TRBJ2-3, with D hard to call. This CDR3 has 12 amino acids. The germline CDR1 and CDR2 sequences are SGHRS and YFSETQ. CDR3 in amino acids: CASRLGLDTQYF. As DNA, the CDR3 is TGCGCCAGCAGATTGGGTTTAGATACGCAGTATTTT.

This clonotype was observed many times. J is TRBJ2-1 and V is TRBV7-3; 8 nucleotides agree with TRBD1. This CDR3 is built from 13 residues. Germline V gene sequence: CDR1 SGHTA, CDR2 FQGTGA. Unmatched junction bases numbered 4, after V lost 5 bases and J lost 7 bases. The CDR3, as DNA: TGTGCCAGCAGCCCGAGGACAGGGAATGAGCAGTTCTTC. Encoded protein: CASSPRTGNEQFF.

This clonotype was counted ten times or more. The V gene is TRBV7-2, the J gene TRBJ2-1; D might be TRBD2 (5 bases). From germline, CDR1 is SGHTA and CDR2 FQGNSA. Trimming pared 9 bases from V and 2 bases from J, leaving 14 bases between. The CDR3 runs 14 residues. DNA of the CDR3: TGTGCCAGTAAACGGGATCTCCCCTACAATGAGCAGTTCTTC. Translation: CASKRDLPYNEQFF.

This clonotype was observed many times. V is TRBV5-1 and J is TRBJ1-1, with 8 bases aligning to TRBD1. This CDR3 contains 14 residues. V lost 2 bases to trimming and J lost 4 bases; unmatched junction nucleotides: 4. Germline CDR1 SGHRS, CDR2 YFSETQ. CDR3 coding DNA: TGCGCCAGCAGCTTTCTCGGACAGGGCACTGAAGCTTTCTTT. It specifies CASSFLGQGTEAFF.

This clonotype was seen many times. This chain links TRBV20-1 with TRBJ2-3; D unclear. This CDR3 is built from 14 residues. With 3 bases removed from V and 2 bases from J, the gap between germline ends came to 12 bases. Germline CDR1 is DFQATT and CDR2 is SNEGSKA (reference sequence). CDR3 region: CSASRQALTDTQYF. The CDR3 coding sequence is TGCAGTGCTAGTCGCCAGGCCCTCACAGATACGCAGTATTTT.

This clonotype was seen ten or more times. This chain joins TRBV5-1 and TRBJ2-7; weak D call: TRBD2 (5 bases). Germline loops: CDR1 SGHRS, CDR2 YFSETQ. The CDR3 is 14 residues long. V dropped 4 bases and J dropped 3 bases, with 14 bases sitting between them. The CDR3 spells CASSLGRGLYEQYF. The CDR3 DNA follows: TGCGCCAGCAGCCTGGGGAGAGGACTCTACGAGCAGTACTTC. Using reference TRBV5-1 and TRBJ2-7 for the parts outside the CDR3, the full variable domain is KAGVTQTPRYLIKTRGQQVTLSCSPISGHRSVSWYQQTPGQGLQFLFEYFSETQRNKGNFPGRFSGRQFSNSRSEMNVSTLELGDSALYLCASSLGRGLYEQYFGPGTRLTVT.

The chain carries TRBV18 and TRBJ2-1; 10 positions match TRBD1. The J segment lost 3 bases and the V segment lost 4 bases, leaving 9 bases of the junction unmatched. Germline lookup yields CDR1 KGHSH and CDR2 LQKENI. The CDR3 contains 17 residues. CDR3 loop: CASSQPGQGFNYNEQFF. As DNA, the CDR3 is TGTGCCAGCTCACAACCGGGACAGGGGTTCAACTACAATGAGCAGTTCTTC.